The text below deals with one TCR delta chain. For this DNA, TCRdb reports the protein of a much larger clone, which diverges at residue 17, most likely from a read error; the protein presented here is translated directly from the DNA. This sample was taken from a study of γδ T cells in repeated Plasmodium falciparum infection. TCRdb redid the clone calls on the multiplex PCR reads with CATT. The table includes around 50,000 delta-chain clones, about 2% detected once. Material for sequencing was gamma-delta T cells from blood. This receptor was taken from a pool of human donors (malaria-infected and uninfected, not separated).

The CDR3 DNA reads TGTGCCTGTGACACCCTCCAACTGGGGGATACGGATTCGTACACCGATCAACTCATCTTT. It is translated as CACDTLQLGDTDSYTDQLIF. The chain combines TRDV2 with TRDJ1; 13 bases agree with TRDD3. No J gene is reported in TCRdb; it was inferred here by comparing the DNA with germline. CDR1 and CDR2 (germline): GEAIGNYY, EKD. The CDR3 spans 20 residues.